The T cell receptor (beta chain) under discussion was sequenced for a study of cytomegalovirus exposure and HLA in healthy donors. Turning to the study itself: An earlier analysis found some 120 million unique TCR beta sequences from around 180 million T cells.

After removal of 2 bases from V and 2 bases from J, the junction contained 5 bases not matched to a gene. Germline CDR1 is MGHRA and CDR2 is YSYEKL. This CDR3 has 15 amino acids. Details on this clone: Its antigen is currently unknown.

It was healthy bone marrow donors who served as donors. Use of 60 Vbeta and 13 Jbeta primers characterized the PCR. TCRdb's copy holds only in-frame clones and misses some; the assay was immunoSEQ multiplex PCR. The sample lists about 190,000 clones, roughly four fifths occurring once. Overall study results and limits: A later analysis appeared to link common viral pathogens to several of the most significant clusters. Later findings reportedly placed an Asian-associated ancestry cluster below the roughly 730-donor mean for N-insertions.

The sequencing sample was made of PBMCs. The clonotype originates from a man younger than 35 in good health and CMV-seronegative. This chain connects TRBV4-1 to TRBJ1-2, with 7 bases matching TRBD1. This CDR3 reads CASSQFRDSNYGYTF. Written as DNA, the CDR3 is TGCGCCAGCAGCCAATTCCGGGACAGCAACTATGGCTACACCTTC.